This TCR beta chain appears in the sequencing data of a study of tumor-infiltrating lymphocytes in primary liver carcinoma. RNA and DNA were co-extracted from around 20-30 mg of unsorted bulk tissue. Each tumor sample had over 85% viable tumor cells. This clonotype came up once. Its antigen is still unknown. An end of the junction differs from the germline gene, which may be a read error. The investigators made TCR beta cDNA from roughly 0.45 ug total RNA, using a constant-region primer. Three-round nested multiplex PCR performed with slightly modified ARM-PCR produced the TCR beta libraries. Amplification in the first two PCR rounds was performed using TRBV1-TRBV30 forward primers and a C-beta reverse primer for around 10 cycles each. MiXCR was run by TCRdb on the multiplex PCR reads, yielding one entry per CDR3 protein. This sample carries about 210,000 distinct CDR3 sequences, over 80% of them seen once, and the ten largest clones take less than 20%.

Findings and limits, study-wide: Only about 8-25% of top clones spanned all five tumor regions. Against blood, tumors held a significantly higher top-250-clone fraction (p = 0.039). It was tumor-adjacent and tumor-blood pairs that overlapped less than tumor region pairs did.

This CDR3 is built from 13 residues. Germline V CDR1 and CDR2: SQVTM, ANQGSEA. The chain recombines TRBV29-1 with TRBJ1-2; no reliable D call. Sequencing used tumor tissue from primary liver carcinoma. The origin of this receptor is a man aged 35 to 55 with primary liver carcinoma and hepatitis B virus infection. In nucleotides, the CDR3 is TGCAGCGTCCGTTCAGGAGGCGCCTATTGCTACACCTTC. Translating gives CSVRSGGAYCYTF.